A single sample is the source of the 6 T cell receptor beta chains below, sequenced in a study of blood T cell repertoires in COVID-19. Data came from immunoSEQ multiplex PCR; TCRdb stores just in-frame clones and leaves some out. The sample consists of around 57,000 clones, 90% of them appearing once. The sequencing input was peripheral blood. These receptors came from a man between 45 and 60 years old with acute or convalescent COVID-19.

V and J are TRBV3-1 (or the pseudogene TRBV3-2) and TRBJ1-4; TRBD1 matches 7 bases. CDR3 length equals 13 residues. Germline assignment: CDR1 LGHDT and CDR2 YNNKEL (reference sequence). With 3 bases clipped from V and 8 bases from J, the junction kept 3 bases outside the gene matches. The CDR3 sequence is CASSQTGLEKLFF. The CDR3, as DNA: TGTGCCAGCAGCCAGACAGGGTTGGAAAAACTGTTTTTT.

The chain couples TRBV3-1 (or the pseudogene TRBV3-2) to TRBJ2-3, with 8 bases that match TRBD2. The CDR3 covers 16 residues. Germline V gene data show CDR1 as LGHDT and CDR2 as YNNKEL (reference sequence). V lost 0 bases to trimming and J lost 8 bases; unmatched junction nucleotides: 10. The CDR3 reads CASSQEGLAGISTQYF. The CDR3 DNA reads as TGTGCCAGCAGCCAAGAGGGATTAGCGGGAATATCTACGCAGTATTTT.

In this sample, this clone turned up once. The CDR3 DNA reads as TGCGCCAGCAGCAGGGGGACCCAGGGGGGTAGGTACACTGAAGCTTTCTTT. It codes for CASSRGTQGGRYTEAFF. The chain is built from TRBV5-1 and TRBJ1-1; 7 bases match TRBD1. Looked up from germline, CDR1 is SGHRS and CDR2 is YFSETQ. The V segment lost 4 bases and the J segment 3 bases; nucleotides outside the gene matches: 15. This CDR3 is built from 17 residues.

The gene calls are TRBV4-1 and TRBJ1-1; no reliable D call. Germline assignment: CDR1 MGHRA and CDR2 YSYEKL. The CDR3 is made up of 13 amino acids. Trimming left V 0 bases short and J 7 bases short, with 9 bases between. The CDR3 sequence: CASSQELGREAFF. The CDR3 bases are TGCGCCAGCAGCCAAGAACTAGGGCGTGAAGCTTTCTTT.

The CDR3 here is CSADSSGELFF. The CDR3, as DNA: TGCAGCGCCGATAGCTCCGGGGAGCTGTTTTTT. V usage is TRBV29-1 and J usage is TRBJ2-2; D gene unclear. Trimming shortened V by 7 bases and J by 6 bases, and 9 bases separated the two germline ends. Germline-derived CDR1 and CDR2 are SQVTM and ANQGSEA. The CDR3 has 11 residues.

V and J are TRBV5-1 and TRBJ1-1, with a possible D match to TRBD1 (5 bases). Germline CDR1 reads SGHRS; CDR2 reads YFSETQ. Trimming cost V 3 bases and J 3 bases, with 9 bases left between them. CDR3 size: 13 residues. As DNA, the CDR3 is TGCGCCAGCAGCTCGACGGGGGACACTGAAGCTTTCTTT. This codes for CASSSTGDTEAFF.